The clone carrying this TCR beta chain has just one count. TCRdb re-called the RT-PCR reads through MiXCR, storing one row per CDR3 protein. The data hold some 850,000 distinct CDR3 sequences, with 15% to 20% observed a single time. The data stem from a study of response to subunit inactivated influenza vaccine. The CDR3 runs to 15 residues. Per the germline V gene, CDR1 is SGHRS and CDR2 is YFSETQ. The ends lost 4 bases at V and 4 bases at J; junction bases unmatched: 10. Material: PBMCs from blood, obtained roughly 5 days after vaccination. V is TRBV5-1 and J is TRBJ2-5, with 7 bases aligning to TRBD1. The clonotype comes from a man aged 45 to 65 who received an inactivated influenza vaccine. CDR3 loop: CASSLWTGPTETQYF. CDR3 DNA sequence: TGCGCCAGCAGCCTCTGGACAGGACCCACAGAGACCCAGTACTTC.